The clone carrying this TCR delta chain showed up just a few times. This same CDR3 is encoded by further DNA sequences in the sample. The sample is drawn from a study of gamma-delta chains in newborns, infants, children. Germline V gene data show CDR1 as TSWWSYY and CDR2 as QGS. CDR3 length: 17 residues. The ends lost 2 bases at V and 7 bases at J; junction bases unmatched: 15. TCRdb applied CATT to the reads for clone calling. The table lists about 5,300 delta-chain clones, under 20% of them singletons. V and J are TRDV1 and TRDJ1, with 8 bases matching TRDD2. The sample was blood. The receptor's source is a child who was a newborn, infant or young child, either healthy, febrile or measles-vaccinated (not recorded which). The CDR3 here is CALGEGLPTGEQGKLIF. As DNA, the CDR3 is TGTGCTCTTGGGGAAGGTCTTCCTACCGGAGAGCAGGGTAAACTCATCTTT.